Listed below are T cell receptor beta chains from one sample, sequenced in a study of cytomegalovirus exposure and HLA in healthy donors. The assay was immunoSEQ multiplex PCR, and TCRdb's table has in-frame clones only and misses some. Found here are some 170,000 clones, over 60% of them singletons; the top ten hold roughly 1.7%. The source material was PBMCs. The receptors stem from a woman aged 25 to 39 in good health and CMV-seronegative. The CDR3 runs from the conserved cysteine through the conserved F or W. A D gene is named only where the DNA matches it firmly. Size values are once, few and many counts, or a class for expanded clones, and some rows have none.

d_gene,v_gene,abundance,j_gene,CDR3nt,CDR3aa
TRBD1,TRBV5-1,-,TRBJ1-5,TGCGCCAGCAGCTTGGAGGGTACAGGGGACAATCAGCCCCAGCATTTT,CASSLEGTGDNQPQHF
-,TRBV6-1,-,TRBJ2-1,TGTGCCAGCAGTGAAGCTTCGGTGGTACCTAACAATGAGCAGTTCTTC,CASSEASVVPNNEQFF
-,TRBV2,-,TRBJ2-3,TGTGCCAGCAGAAGGGGTGCTAGCACAGATACGCAGTATTTT,CASRRGASTDTQYF
-,TRBV5-1,-,TRBJ2-2,TGCGCCAGCAGCTCAACAGGGTCGACCGGGGAGCTGTTTTTT,CASSSTGSTGELFF
-,TRBV6-6,-,TRBJ2-5,TGTGCCAGCAGTTACCGAGAGACCCAGTACTTC,CASSYRETQYF
-,TRBV5-6,-,TRBJ1-2,TGTGCCAGCAGACCTGACAGGACCTATGGCTACACCTTC,CASRPDRTYGYTF
-,TRBV6-1,-,TRBJ2-1,TGTGCCAGCAGTGAGACTAGTGATCGTGGGAATGAGCAGTTCTTC,CASSETSDRGNEQFF
-,TRBV6-5,-,TRBJ2-2,TGTGCCAGCAGTTACTCTGGCGGGGTCACCGGGGAGCTGTTTTTT,CASSYSGGVTGELFF
-,TRBV5-1,-,TRBJ2-6,TGCGCCAGCAGTAACCTACTAGCTCCCGGGGCCAACGTCCTGACTTTC,CASSNLLAPGANVLTF
-,TRBV19,-,TRBJ1-6,TGTGCCAGTAGTATAGGTATTAATTCACCCCTCCACTTT,CASSIGINSPLHF
TRBD2,TRBV6-5,-,TRBJ2-5,TGTGCCAGCAGCGGACTAGCGGGGAGACAAGAGACCCAGTACTTC,CASSGLAGRQETQYF
TRBD2,TRBV30,once,TRBJ2-7,TGTGCCTGGAGTGGTGGTAGCGGGAGGCAGGGCGAGCAGTACTTC,CAWSGGSGRQGEQYF
-,TRBV7-9,-,TRBJ2-7,TGTGCCAGCAGCTTAGCACAGACAGTCTACGAGCAGTACTTC,CASSLAQTVYEQYF
-,TRBV5-5,-,TRBJ1-5,TGTGCCAGCAGCTTGGGGGGGGAGAGAAATAGCAATCAGCCCCAGCATTTT,CASSLGGERNSNQPQHF
-,TRBV27,few,TRBJ1-1,TGTGCCAGCAGTTTCCAGGGCATGGGCACTGAAGCTTTCTTT,CASSFQGMGTEAFF
TRBD1,TRBV7-2,-,TRBJ1-1,TGTGCCAGCAGTAGGGACAGGAACACTGAAGCTTTCTTT,CASSRDRNTEAFF
-,TRBV30,once,TRBJ2-5,TGTGCCTGGAGTGTCCGACAGCTAGAGACCCAGTACTTC,CAWSVRQLETQYF
-,TRBV27,-,TRBJ1-1,TGTGCCAGCAGTTTATCAGACAACACCCACACTGAAGCTTTCTTT,CASSLSDNTHTEAFF
-,TRBV11-2,once,TRBJ2-7,TGTGCCAGCAGCTTAGATGGACATACCTACGAGCAGTACTTC,CASSLDGHTYEQYF
TRBD1,TRBV10-3,-,TRBJ1-2,TGTGCCATCAGTGAGAAGGGACAGGGGGCCGGTGGCTACACCTTC,CAISEKGQGAGGYTF
-,TRBV19,-,TRBJ2-2,TGTGCCAGTAGTATAGGGGCAGGGGTTGGCACCGGGGAACTGTTTTTT,CASSIGAGVGTGELFF
TRBD1,TRBV15,-,TRBJ1-1,TGTGCCACCAGCAGGACAGGGTCTGAAGCTTTCTTT,CATSRTGSEAFF
-,TRBV25-1,-,TRBJ2-1,TGTGCCAGCAGTGCGGGAGTAGGTTACAATGAGCAGTTCTTC,CASSAGVGYNEQFF
TRBD2,TRBV7-2,once,TRBJ2-7,TGTGCCAGCAGCTCCTCGGGGGGCGAGCAGTACTTC,CASSSSGGEQYF
TRBD1,TRBV5-6,-,TRBJ1-2,TGTGCCAGCAGCTTGACCGCGACAGGGTCTGGCTACACCTTC,CASSLTATGSGYTF
TRBD2,TRBV5-6,-,TRBJ2-3,TGTGCCAGCAGCTTGGCACTAGCGGGGAACACAGATACGCAGTATTTT,CASSLALAGNTDTQYF
-,TRBV5-8,-,TRBJ2-5,TGTGCCAGCAGCTCGACACTCTCCCTTCAAGAGACCCAGTACTTC,CASSSTLSLQETQYF
TRBD2,TRBV5-1,-,TRBJ2-2,TGCGCCAGCAGCTTACTAGCGGGAGGTACCGGGGAGCTGTTTTTT,CASSLLAGGTGELFF
-,TRBV11-3,-,TRBJ2-1,TGTGCCAGCAGCTTAGATCTCGGGGGTACCTACAATGAGCAGTTCTTC,CASSLDLGGTYNEQFF
-,TRBV30,once,TRBJ2-1,TGTGCCTGGAGTGGAGGGAATGAGCAGTTCTTC,CAWSGGNEQFF
TRBD2,TRBV5-5,-,TRBJ2-3,TGTGCCAGCAGCTTGGGGATTAGCGGGCCCGACGACACAGATACGCAGTATTTT,CASSLGISGPDDTDTQYF